The text below deals with one TCR beta chain. Its matching antigen is unknown. This entry comes from a study of PD-L1 blockade in urothelial cancer. Study summary: Male sex and bladder-origin urothelial cancer characterized about 85% of the roughly 30 patients. A median about 150,000 T cells were found in blood samples. Study results and caveats: Sub-median blood TCR clonality before treatment predicted longer survival.

The CDR3 is made up of 18 amino acids. Germline-derived CDR1 and CDR2 are SGHTA and FQGNSA. The J segment lost 5 bases and the V segment lost 1 base, leaving 12 bases of the junction unmatched. Anywhere from 1 to 8 samples came from each patient, spanning pretreatment and on-treatment. The protocol was immunoSEQ multiplex PCR, while the TCRdb copy is restricted to in-frame clones and leaves out a portion. The table shows just under 40,000 clones, with more than 85% occurring only once. The TCR originated in a man aged 60 to 75 with urothelial cancer. The rearrangement joins TRBV7-2 to TRBJ2-3; TRBD2 matches at 10 bases. This specimen was PBMCs, taken around atezolizumab (anti-PD-L1) treatment. The CDR3 protein is CASSLGRVSGRLGDTQYF. Written as DNA, the CDR3 is TGTGCCAGCAGCTTAGGTCGGGTTAGCGGGAGGTTGGGAGATACGCAGTATTTT.